This T cell receptor (beta chain) was sequenced for a study of blood T cell repertoires in COVID-19. The CDR3 covers 14 residues. Germline CDR1 reads SEHNR; CDR2 reads FQNEAQ (reference sequence). Trimming took 4 bases from V and 0 from J; bases not matched to a gene: 0. Sequenced by immunoSEQ multiplex PCR; TCRdb stores in-frame clones only, minus some. The repertoire consists of hundreds of thousands of clones, with around 91% occurring once and the leading ten covering approximately 1.2%. Remarks on this clone: Other DNA sequences of this sample code for an identical CDR3.

Assignments of participants to cohorts depended upon their own reported clinical history. The sample consisted of PBMCs or T cells enriched from blood (not recorded which). V usage is TRBV7-9 and J usage is TRBJ2-7, with 10 bases fitting TRBD2. The receptor was derived from a man aged 30-40 years who had recovered from COVID-19. In DNA form, the CDR3 reads TGTGCCAGCAGCTCTAGCGGGAGCTCCTACGAGCAGTACTTC. Protein sequence: CASSSSGSSYEQYF.